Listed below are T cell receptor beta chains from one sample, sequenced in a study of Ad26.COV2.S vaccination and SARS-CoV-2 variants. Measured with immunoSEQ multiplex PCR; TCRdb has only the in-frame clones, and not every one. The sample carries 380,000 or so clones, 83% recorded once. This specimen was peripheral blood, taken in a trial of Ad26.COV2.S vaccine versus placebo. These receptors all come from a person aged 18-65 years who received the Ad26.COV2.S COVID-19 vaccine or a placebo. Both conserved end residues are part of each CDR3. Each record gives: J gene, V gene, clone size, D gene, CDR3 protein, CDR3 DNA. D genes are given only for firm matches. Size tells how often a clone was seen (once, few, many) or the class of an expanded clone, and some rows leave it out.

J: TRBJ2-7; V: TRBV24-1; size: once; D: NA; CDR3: CATSDPVGEQYF; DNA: TGTGCCACCAGTGATCCCGTAGGCGAGCAGTACTTC
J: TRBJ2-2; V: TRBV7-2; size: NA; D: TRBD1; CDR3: CASSVRQGRTGELFF; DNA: TGTGCCAGCAGCGTTAGACAGGGGAGAACCGGGGAGCTGTTTTTT
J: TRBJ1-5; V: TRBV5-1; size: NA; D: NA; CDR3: CASSRHSGRNQPQHF; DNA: TGCGCCAGCAGCCGCCATTCGGGACGCAATCAGCCCCAGCATTTT
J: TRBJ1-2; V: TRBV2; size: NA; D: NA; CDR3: CASSSEYGYTF; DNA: TGTGCCAGCAGTTCCGAGTATGGCTACACCTTC
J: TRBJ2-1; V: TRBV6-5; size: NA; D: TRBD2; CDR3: CASKLAGGYNEQFF; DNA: TGTGCCAGCAAACTAGCGGGAGGGTACAATGAGCAGTTCTTC
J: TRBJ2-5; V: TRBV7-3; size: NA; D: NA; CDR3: CASSSGRSETQYF; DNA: TGTGCCAGCAGCTCGGGACGGTCGGAGACCCAGTACTTC
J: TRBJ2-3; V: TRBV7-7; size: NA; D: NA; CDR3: CASSSNPTDTQYF; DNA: TGTGCCAGCAGCTCTAATCCCACAGATACGCAGTATTTT
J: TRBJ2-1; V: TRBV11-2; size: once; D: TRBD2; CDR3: CASRTSGGYNEQFF; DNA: TGTGCCAGCCGGACTAGCGGGGGTTACAATGAGCAGTTCTTC
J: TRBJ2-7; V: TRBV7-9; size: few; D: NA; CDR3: CASSPGGEQYF; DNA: TGTGCCAGCAGCCCTGGCGGCGAGCAGTACTTC
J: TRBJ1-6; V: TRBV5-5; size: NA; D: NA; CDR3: CASSLQGNSPLHF; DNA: TGTGCCAGCAGCTTGCAGGGTAATTCACCCCTCCACTTT
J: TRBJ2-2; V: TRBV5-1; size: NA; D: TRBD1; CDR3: CASGGYPGQGETGELFF; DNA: TGCGCCAGCGGCGGCTACCCGGGACAGGGGGAAACCGGGGAGCTGTTTTTT
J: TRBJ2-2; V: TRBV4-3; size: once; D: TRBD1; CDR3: CASSQTRGTGSTGELFF; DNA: TGCGCCAGCAGCCAAACCCGGGGGACAGGATCAACCGGGGAGCTGTTTTTT
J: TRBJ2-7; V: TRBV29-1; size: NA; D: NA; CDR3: CSVEEGIYPYEQYF; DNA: TGCAGCGTTGAAGAGGGCATTTACCCCTACGAGCAGTACTTC
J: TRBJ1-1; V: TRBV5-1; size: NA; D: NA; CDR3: CASSFLNTEAFF; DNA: TGCGCCAGCAGTTTCTTGAACACTGAAGCTTTCTTT
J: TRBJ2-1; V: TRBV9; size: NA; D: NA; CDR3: CASSVAVGAYNEQFF; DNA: TGTGCCAGCAGCGTAGCTGTCGGGGCCTACAATGAGCAGTTCTTC
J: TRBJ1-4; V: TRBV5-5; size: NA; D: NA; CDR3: CASSLARQLFF; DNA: TGTGCCAGCAGCCTGGCCAGGCAACTGTTTTTT
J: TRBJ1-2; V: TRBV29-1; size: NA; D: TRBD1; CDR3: CSVARQGGSYGYTF; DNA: TGCAGCGTGGCACGACAGGGAGGTAGCTATGGCTACACCTTC
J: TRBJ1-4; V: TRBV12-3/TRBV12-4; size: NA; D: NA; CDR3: CASSLTVVEKLFF; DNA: TGTGCCAGCAGTTTAACGGTAGTGGAAAAACTGTTTTTT
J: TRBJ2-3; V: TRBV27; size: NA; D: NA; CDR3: CASRRGSWPSSTDTQYF; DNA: TGTGCCAGCAGGAGGGGCAGCTGGCCCTCTAGCACAGATACGCAGTATTTT
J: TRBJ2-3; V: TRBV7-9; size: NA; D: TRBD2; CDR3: CASNPSGSYADTQYF; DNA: TGTGCCAGCAACCCTAGCGGGAGTTATGCAGATACGCAGTATTTT
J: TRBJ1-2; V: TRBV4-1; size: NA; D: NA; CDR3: CASSRVGNGYTF; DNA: TGCGCCAGCAGCCGAGTGGGGAATGGCTACACCTTC
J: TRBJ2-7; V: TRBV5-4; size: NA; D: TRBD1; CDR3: CASSLGVTGGDEQYF; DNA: TGTGCCAGCAGCTTGGGGGTTACAGGGGGAGACGAGCAGTACTTC
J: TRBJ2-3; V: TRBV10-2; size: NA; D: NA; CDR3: CASSRAKPDTQYF; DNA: TGCGCCAGCAGCCGGGCCAAACCAGATACGCAGTATTTT
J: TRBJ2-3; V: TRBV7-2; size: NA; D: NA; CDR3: CASSLGRGAPDTQYF; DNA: TGTGCCAGCAGCTTAGGTAGGGGAGCCCCAGATACGCAGTATTTT
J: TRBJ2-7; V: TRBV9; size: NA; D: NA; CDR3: CASSARAFSYEQYF; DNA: TGTGCCAGCAGCGCCCGGGCCTTCTCCTACGAGCAGTACTTC